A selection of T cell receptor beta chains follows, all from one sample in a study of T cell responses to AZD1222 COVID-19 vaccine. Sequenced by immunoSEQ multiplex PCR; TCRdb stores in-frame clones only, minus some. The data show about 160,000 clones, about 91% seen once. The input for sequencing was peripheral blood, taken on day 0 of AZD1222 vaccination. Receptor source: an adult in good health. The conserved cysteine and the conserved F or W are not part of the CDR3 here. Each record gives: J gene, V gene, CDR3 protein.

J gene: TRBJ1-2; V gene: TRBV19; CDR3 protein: ASILTGRKANYGYT
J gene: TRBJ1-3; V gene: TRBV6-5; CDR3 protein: ASSSRRTQRNTIY
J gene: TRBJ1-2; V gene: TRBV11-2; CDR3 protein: ASSLESGYGYT
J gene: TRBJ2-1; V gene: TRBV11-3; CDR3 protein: ASSLGTGSINEQF
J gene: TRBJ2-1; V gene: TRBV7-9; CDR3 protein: ASSLSSLAGSYNEQF
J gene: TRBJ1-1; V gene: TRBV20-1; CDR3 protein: SASLLRVVAMNTEAF
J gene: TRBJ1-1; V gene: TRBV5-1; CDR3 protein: ASSGQKDTEAF
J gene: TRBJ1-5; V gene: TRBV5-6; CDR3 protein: ASSSTGTQPQH
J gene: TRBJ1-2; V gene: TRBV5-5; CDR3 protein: ASSPTTVTSNYGYT
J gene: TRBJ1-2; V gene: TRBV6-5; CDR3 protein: ASSYSSWDGYT
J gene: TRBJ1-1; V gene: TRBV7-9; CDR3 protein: ASSADRENTEAF
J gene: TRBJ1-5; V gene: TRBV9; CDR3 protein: ASSPNSVQPQH
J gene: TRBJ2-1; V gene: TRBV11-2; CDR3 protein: ASSPTPGFSGSRGEQF
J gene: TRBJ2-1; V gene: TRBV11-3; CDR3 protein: ASSLERAYNEQF
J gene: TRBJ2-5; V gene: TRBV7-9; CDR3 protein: ASSPQAGVGETQY
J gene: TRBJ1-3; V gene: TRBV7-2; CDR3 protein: ASSLLPRRTGNTIY
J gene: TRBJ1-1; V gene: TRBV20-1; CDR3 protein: SASLRLNTEAF
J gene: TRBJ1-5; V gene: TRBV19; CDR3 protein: ASSIDNRGFQPQH
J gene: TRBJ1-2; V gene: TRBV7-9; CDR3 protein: ASSEQINYGYT
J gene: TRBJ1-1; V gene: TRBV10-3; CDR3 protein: AISEPGQGKILEAF
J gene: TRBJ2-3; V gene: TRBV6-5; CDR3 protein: ASSHQSSGGAQY
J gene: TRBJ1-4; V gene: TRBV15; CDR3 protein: ATSRGGQGNEKLF
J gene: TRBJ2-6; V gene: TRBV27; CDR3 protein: ASSLRQLAVLT
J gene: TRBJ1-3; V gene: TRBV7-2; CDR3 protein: ASSLDGSGRLGPAIY
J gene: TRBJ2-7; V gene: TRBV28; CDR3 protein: ASSLLLRLAGSSYEQY
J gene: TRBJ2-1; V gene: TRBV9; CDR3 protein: ASSDLGTSHDEQF
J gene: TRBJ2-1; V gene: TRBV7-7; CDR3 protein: ASSVTVAGVPNEQF
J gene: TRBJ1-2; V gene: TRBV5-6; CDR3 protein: ASSFQRAWRNYGYT
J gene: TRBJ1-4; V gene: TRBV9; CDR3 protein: ASSVDGGRNEKLF
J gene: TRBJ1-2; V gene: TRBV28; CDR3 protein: ASSFLNYGYT
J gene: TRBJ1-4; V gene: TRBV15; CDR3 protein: ATNLEPGRLNEKLF
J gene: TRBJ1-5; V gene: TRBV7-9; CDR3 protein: ASSLGGAFQPQH
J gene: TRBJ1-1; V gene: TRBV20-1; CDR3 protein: SATRTEAF
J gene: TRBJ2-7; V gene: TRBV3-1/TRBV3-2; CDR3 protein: ASSQPGSGRYEQY
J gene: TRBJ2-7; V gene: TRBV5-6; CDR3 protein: ASSPVDRDTYEQY
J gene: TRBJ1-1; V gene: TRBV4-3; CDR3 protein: ASSQDSSYFTEAF
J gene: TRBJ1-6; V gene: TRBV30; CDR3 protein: AWGRAPGSPLH
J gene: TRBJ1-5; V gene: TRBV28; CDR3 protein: ASSPTRVLLQPQH
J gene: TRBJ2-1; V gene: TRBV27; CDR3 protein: ASSPLTGTSETDEQF
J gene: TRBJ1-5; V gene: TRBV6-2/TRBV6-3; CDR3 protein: ASSGQLNQPQH
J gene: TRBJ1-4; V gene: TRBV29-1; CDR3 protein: SVSTSGQPNEKLF
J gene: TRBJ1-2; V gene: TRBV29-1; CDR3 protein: SAPTGGATGYT
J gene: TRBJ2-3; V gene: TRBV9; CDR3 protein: ASSPLPRGSTDTQY
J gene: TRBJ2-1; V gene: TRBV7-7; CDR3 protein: ASSLDAGLAPGEQF
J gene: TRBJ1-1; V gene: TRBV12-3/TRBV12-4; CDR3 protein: ASSFGPWAF
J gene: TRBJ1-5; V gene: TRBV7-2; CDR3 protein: ASSLRRADNQPQH
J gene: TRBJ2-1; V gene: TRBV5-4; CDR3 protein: ASSLGDLYNEQF
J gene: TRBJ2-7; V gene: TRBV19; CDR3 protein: ASTSGRGYEQY
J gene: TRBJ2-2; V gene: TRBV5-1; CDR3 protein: ASSFDNANTGELF
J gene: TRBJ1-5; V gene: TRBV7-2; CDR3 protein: ASTSWGSGNQPQH